This TCR beta chain was captured by sequencing in a study of T cell responses to AZD1222 COVID-19 vaccine. Only in-frame clones appear in the TCRdb table, and some are missing; sequencing was by immunoSEQ multiplex PCR. The sample lists more than 75,000 clones; approximately 90% were seen once. This clone was counted once. What it binds is unknown. General study points: Clonal diversity may have been underestimated, and the donors were mostly white British, with more females than males. Spike-specific TCR breadth and depth went up after people got two AZD1222 doses.

The source material was peripheral blood, sampled on day 0 of AZD1222 vaccination. This TCR came from an adult in good health.

The CDR3 DNA follows: TGTGCCAGTACCTGGAGGTGGATTAGCGGGGGGGTAATCGCTAACACAGATACGCAGTATTTT. Translated, it gives CASTWRWISGGVIANTDTQYF. The chain joins TRBV19 to TRBJ2-3; 11 bases are a match to TRBD2. J was trimmed by 2 bases and V by 7 bases; bases with no gene match: 23. The CDR3 extends over 21 amino acids. From germline, CDR1 is LNHDA and CDR2 SQIVND (reference sequence).